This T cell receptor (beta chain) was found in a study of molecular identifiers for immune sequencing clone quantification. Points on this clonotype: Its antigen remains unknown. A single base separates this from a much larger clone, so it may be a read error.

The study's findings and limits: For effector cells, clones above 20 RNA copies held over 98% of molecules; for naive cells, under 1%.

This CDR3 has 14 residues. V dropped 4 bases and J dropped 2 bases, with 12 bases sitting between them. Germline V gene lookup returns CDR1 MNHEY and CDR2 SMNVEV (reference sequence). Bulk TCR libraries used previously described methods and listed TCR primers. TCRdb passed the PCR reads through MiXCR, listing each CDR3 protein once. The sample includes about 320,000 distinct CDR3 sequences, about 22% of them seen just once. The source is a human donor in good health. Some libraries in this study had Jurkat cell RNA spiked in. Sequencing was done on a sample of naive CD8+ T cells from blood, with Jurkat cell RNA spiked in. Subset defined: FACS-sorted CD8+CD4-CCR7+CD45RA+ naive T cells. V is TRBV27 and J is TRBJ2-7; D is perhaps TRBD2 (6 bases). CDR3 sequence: CASSYGRGAYEQYF. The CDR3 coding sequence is TGTGCCAGCAGTTACGGGAGAGGGGCCTACGAGCAGTACTTC.